This T cell receptor beta chain was obtained from a study of response to subunit inactivated influenza vaccine. The CDR3 runs 14 residues. The V and J ends lost 5 bases and 2 bases, in that order; junction bases with no gene match: 0. Turning to this clonotype: Antigen unknown.

Overall study findings and caveats: Every seasonal influenza vaccination brings in few new T cells, the authors suggested.

TCRdb re-analysed the RT-PCR reads in MiXCR, keeping a single row per CDR3 protein. Of about 580,000 distinct CDR3 sequences listed, 12% to 15% are singletons. The source is a man aged 50 to 60 who received an inactivated influenza vaccine. V is TRBV12-3 or TRBV12-4 and J is TRBJ2-1, with 10 bases fitting TRBD1. Sequenced material: PBMCs from blood, taken approximately 12 days after vaccination. CDR3 residues: CASSDRGPYNEQFF. Written as DNA, the CDR3 is TGTGCCAGCAGTGACAGGGGGCCCTACAATGAGCAGTTCTTC.